The next 32 T cell receptor beta chains were all read from a single sample in a study of blood T cells in healthy people across ages. Primed by a sample-barcoded 5' primer and a J-beta primer mix, a second PCR proceeded for roughly 7 to 12 cycles. In TCRdb, the 5' RACE reads were re-called with MiXCR into one record per CDR3 protein. The data hold some 1 million distinct CDR3 sequences, with 40% to 50% observed a single time. Sequencing input: blood. All receptors come from a woman in her sixties in good health.

The chain employs TRBV5-6 and TRBJ2-5; the match to TRBD1 covers 8 bases. The assigned J gene may be wrong: the sequence end matches TRBJ2-7 better. This CDR3 region has 15 residues. Per the germline V gene, CDR1 is SGHDT and CDR2 is YYEEEE. CDR3 nucleotides: TGTGCCAGCAGTTTTAGGGGGACAGGCACTTACGAGCAGTACTTC. It is translated as CASSFRGTGTYEQYF.

This chain joins TRBV5-1 and TRBJ2-2; D unclear. V shed 5 bases and J shed 1 base, with 12 bases lying between them. In germline, CDR1 is SGHRS, CDR2 YFSETQ. The CDR3 spans 15 residues. The CDR3 reads CASSRTTGNTGELFF. For the CDR3, the DNA is TGCGCCAGCAGTCGTACGACGGGGAACACCGGGGAGCTGTTTTTT. The variable domain in full, with the rest retrieved from reference TRBV5-1 and TRBJ2-2, is KAGVTQTPRYLIKTRGQQVTLSCSPISGHRSVSWYQQTPGQGLQFLFEYFSETQRNKGNFPGRFSGRQFSNSRSEMNVSTLELGDSALYLCASSRTTGNTGELFFGEGSRLTVL.

This chain links TRBV15 with TRBJ2-1, with 10 positions matching TRBD2. CDR1 and CDR2 (germline): LNHNV, YYDKDF (reference sequence). CDR3 length: 16 residues. V was pared by 10 bases and J by 7 bases, with 16 bases of the junction left unmatched. The CDR3 sequence: CASSLLASGGANEQFF. CDR3 nucleotide sequence: TGTGCCAGCAGTTTATTGGCTAGCGGGGGTGCGAATGAGCAGTTCTTC.

This chain uses TRBV4-2 with TRBJ2-1; no definite D call. The CDR3 runs 14 residues. Trimming removed 2 bases at V and 10 bases at J, with 15 bases between. Per the germline V gene, CDR1 is LGHNA and CDR2 is YNFKEQ. The CDR3 coding sequence is TGTGCCAGCAGCCAAAATGCCGACCCCAAGGAGCAGTTCTTC. It encodes CASSQNADPKEQFF.

The rearrangement uses TRBV5-5 and TRBJ2-1; 11 bases line up with TRBD2. The CDR3 runs 14 residues. V lost 3 bases and J lost 15; bases outside the gene matches: 11. Germline CDR1 reads SGHKS; CDR2 reads YYEKEE (reference sequence). CDR3 DNA: TGTGCCAGCAGCTCGAACCCCCTAGCGGGAGGTTCGTTCTTC. Its protein product is CASSSNPLAGGSFF.

In this sample, this clonotype turned up a few times. The V call is TRBV5-1, the J call TRBJ2-6; unclear D gene. The CDR3 has 15 amino acids. V dropped 0 bases and J dropped 3 bases, with 7 bases sitting between them. From germline, CDR1 is SGHRS and CDR2 YFSETQ. The CDR3 is CASSLGSGGANVLTF. The CDR3 DNA follows: TGCGCCAGCAGCTTGGGGTCTGGTGGGGCCAACGTCCTGACTTTC.

The rearrangement links TRBV20-1 to TRBJ2-3; unclear D gene. The V end was cut by 5 bases, the J end by 3 bases, with 15 bases between. The CDR3 length is 14 residues. The germline CDR1 and CDR2 sequences are DFQATT and SNEGSKA (reference sequence). This CDR3 reads CSAQTSVGTDTQYF. In DNA, the CDR3 is TGCAGTGCTCAGACGAGCGTAGGGACAGATACGCAGTATTTT.

This clonotype was recorded a few times. This rearrangement joins TRBV20-1 to TRBJ2-5; D perhaps matches TRBD2 (5 bases). V was trimmed by 4 bases and J by 3 bases, leaving 12 bases between them. Germline V gene sequence: CDR1 DFQATT, CDR2 SNEGSKA (reference sequence). The CDR3 runs 13 residues. CDR3 in amino acids: CSATKDGEETQYF. DNA for the CDR3: TGCAGTGCTACCAAGGACGGGGAAGAGACCCAGTACTTC.

This clonotype showed up just once. J is TRBJ2-1 and V is TRBV5-1; D might be TRBD1 (6 bases). Deletions cut 3 bases from V and 1 base from J, with 11 bases between. CDR3 size: 15 residues. Germline CDR1 reads SGHRS; CDR2 reads YFSETQ. The DNA for the CDR3 is TGCGCCAGCAGCTACCGACAGGAATCCTACAATGAGCAGTTCTTC. As protein: CASSYRQESYNEQFF.

This clonotype was counted many times. The chain couples TRBV30 to TRBJ2-7; D is uncertain. There are 11 residues in the CDR3. The ends were cut back, 0 bases at V and 6 bases at J, with 6 bases in the middle. Germline lookup yields CDR1 GTSNPN and CDR2 SVGIG (reference sequence). The CDR3 reads CAWSVQSEQYF. The CDR3 bases are TGTGCCTGGAGTGTACAGTCCGAGCAGTACTTC.

The gene calls are TRBV7-2 and TRBJ2-1; 7 nucleotides align to TRBD2. The ends lost 3 bases at V and 5 bases at J; junction bases unmatched: 4. CDR1 and CDR2 from the germline V gene are SGHTA and FQGNSA. The CDR3 is 14 amino acids. As DNA, the CDR3 is TGTGCCAGCAGCTTTTTAGCGGGTAACAATGAGCAGTTCTTC. This gives the protein CASSFLAGNNEQFF.

This clonotype was counted many times. The V gene is TRBV9, the J gene TRBJ2-3; D is unresolved. The V gene lost 0 bases and the J gene lost 2 bases, with 13 bases spanning the gap. CDR1 is SGDLS and CDR2 is YYNGEE in the germline V gene. The CDR3 is 16 residues long. This chain's CDR3 is CASSVETSTITDTQYF. The CDR3 DNA reads as TGTGCCAGCAGCGTAGAAACATCTACGATCACAGATACGCAGTATTTT.

This clonotype has only a few counts. The chain recombines TRBV10-3 with TRBJ2-1; 7 nucleotides match TRBD1. The CDR3 consists of 13 residues. The V gene end was trimmed by 2 bases and the J gene end by 9 bases; junction bases not matched to a gene: 4. Germline assignment: CDR1 ENHRY and CDR2 SYGVKD. The DNA for the CDR3 is TGTGCCATCAGTGAGGACAGGGTGGGTGAGCAGTTCTTC. Its protein product is CAISEDRVGEQFF.

The chain employs TRBV30 and TRBJ2-7, with D unclear. Germline CDR1 and CDR2: GTSNPN and SVGIG (reference sequence). V was shortened by 4 bases and J by 4 bases, with 8 bases between the two germline ends. The CDR3 runs to 11 residues. The CDR3 reads CAWTHGYEQYF. The CDR3 DNA is TGTGCCTGGACCCATGGATACGAGCAGTACTTC. Drawing the rest from reference TRBV30 and TRBJ2-7, the complete variable domain is SQTIHQWPATLVQPVGSPLSLECTVEGTSNPNLYWYRQAAGRGLQLLFYSVGIGQISSEVPQNLSASRPQDRQFILSSKKLLLSDSGFYLCAWTHGYEQYFGPGTRLTVT.

This clonotype has a handful of counts. The rearrangement joins TRBV27 to TRBJ2-5, with D hard to call. The closer fit of TRBJ2-7 to the DNA end suggests the J call may be wrong. The CDR3 is 13 amino acids. Germline V CDR1 and CDR2: MNHEY, SMNVEV (reference sequence). CDR3 sequence: CASSLGWASEQYF. CDR3 sequence (DNA): TGTGCCAGCAGTTTGGGTTGGGCCTCCGAGCAGTACTTC.

This clonotype was counted only a few times. The chain uses TRBV6-5 and TRBJ1-1; D uncertain. The CDR3 covers 14 residues. From germline, CDR1 is MNHEY and CDR2 SVGAGI. V was shortened by 6 bases and J by 1 base, with 12 bases between the two germline ends. CDR3 nucleotides: TGTGCCAGCAGCTACGGATCGGGGAACACTGAAGCTTTCTTT. This codes for CASSYGSGNTEAFF.

The DNA of the CDR3 is TGTGCCAGCAGCTTATATCTAGCGTTTCGGTCTGAGCAGTTCTTC. Translation: CASSLYLAFRSEQFF. The chain is built from TRBV7-6 and TRBJ2-1, with D possibly matching TRBD2 (6 bases). The CDR3 length is 15 residues. The germline V and J ends were trimmed by 2 bases and 9 bases, with 17 bases remaining between them. In germline, CDR1 is SGHVS, CDR2 FNYEAQ. The variable domain in full, with the rest retrieved from reference TRBV7-6 and TRBJ2-1, is GAGVSQSPRYKVTKRGQDVALRCDPISGHVSLYWYRQALGQGPEFLTYFNYEAQQDKSGLPNDRFSAERPEGSISTLTIQRTEQRDSAMYRCASSLYLAFRSEQFFGPGTRLTVL.

This chain joins TRBV2 and TRBJ2-1, with D perhaps matching TRBD1 (6 bases). CDR3 length equals 15 residues. CDR1 and CDR2 from the germline V gene are SNHLY and FYNNEI. V gave up 7 bases and J gave up 9 bases, with 22 bases separating them. The DNA for the CDR3 is TGTGCCAGCAAGGAACAGGGTGGGGAAGTGGGTGAGCAGTTCTTC. Translation: CASKEQGGEVGEQFF.

The CDR3 sequence: CASTLGDSTDTQYF. The CDR3, as DNA: TGTGCCAGCACCCTAGGGGATAGCACAGATACGCAGTATTTT. V gene TRBV28 combines with J gene TRBJ2-3, with D possibly being TRBD1 (5 bases). From germline, CDR1 is MDHEN and CDR2 SYDVKM. The CDR3 runs 14 residues. V dropped 7 bases and J dropped 0 bases, with 11 bases sitting between them.

The J gene is TRBJ2-7, the V gene TRBV30, with 11 bases lining up with TRBD1. With V trimmed by 2 bases and J by 5 bases, 2 bases remained unmatched. The CDR3 contains 13 residues. Germline CDR1 is GTSNPN and CDR2 is SVGIG (reference sequence). The CDR3 loop reads CAWSSGQGDEQYF. Written as DNA, the CDR3 is TGTGCCTGGAGTTCGGGACAGGGGGACGAGCAGTACTTC.

This clonotype was counted only a few times. J is TRBJ2-3 and V is TRBV24-1; 9 bases are a match to TRBD1. V trimming: 3 bases; J trimming: 1 base; junction bases outside the gene matches: 1. Germline CDR1 KGHDR, CDR2 SFDVKD. This CDR3 is 15 amino acids long. CDR3 DNA sequence: TGTGCCACCAGTGATAGGACAGGGGGCACAGATACGCAGTATTTT. Translation: CATSDRTGGTDTQYF.

This clonotype was counted at least ten times. This chain uses TRBV12-3 or TRBV12-4 with TRBJ1-2, with a weak D call TRBD1 (6 bases). With 6 bases removed from V and 8 bases from J, the gap between germline ends came to 19 bases. The CDR3 length is 14 residues. CDR3 region: CASRETGGREGYTF. Here the CDR3 DNA reads TGTGCCAGCAGGGAGACCGGGGGGCGGGAGGGCTACACCTTC.

This rearrangement joins TRBV6-1 to TRBJ2-7; TRBD2 might be the D (5 bases). The CDR3 consists of 14 residues. V was cut by 6 bases and J by 7 bases, with 19 bases left in between. Germline CDR1 reads MNHNS; CDR2 reads SASEGT. CDR3 DNA: TGTGCCAGCAGCGAAATCGGCCGTCCGGGGGAGCAGTACTTC. It specifies CASSEIGRPGEQYF.

This clonotype was detected a few times. This rearrangement joins TRBV2 to TRBJ2-7, with D perhaps matching TRBD1 or TRBD2 (5 bases each). The V gene's germline CDR1 is SNHLY and CDR2 FYNNEI. There are 13 residues in the CDR3. V lost 3 bases and J 6 bases, leaving 12 bases between the germline ends. CDR3 bases: TGTGCCAGCAGTGAGAGGGGTTTACTCGAGCAGTACTTC. Protein sequence: CASSERGLLEQYF.

This rearrangement joins TRBV20-1 to TRBJ2-1, with 9 bases fitting TRBD2. In germline, CDR1 is DFQATT, CDR2 SNEGSKA (reference sequence). Unmatched junction bases numbered 4, after V lost 2 bases and J lost 2 bases. The CDR3 contains 15 residues. Here the CDR3 DNA reads TGCAGTGCTAGATCCGGGACTAGCCCCTACAATGAGCAGTTCTTC. As protein: CSARSGTSPYNEQFF.

This clonotype came up a few times. The rearrangement uses TRBV29-1 and TRBJ1-1, with D possibly being TRBD1 (5 bases). In germline, CDR1 is SQVTM, CDR2 ANQGSEA. With 6 bases removed from V and 1 base from J, the gap between germline ends came to 12 bases. The CDR3 runs 13 residues. The CDR3 loop reads CSVNVGGNTEAFF. CDR3 nucleotides: TGCAGCGTGAATGTGGGGGGGAACACTGAAGCTTTCTTT.

This chain joins TRBV29-1 and TRBJ2-3; 9 bases are shared with TRBD1. V lost 7 bases to trimming and J lost 3 bases; unmatched junction nucleotides: 11. This CDR3 comprises 15 residues. The V gene's germline CDR1 is SQVTM and CDR2 ANQGSEA. The CDR3 DNA reads TGCAGCGCAAACACCGGGACAGGGTGGACAGATACGCAGTATTTT. Residues: CSANTGTGWTDTQYF.

This clonotype showed up just a few times. This chain uses TRBV5-1 with TRBJ1-2; no clear D. Per germline, CDR1 SGHRS and CDR2 YFSETQ. This CDR3 contains 13 residues. V shed 1 base and J shed 4 bases, with 8 bases lying between them. The CDR3 is CASSLSTVYGYTF. The CDR3 DNA is TGCGCCAGCAGCTTGAGTACGGTCTATGGCTACACCTTC.

The CDR3, as DNA: TGTGCCAGCAGCTTAGTTTTGGGCAGAAACTCCTACGAGCAGTACTTC. Amino acids: CASSLVLGRNSYEQYF. The chain links TRBV7-6 to TRBJ2-7; no clear D gene. Per germline, CDR1 SGHVS and CDR2 FNYEAQ. The CDR3 spans 16 residues. V lost 1 base and J 0 bases, leaving 13 bases between the germline ends.

This rearrangement joins TRBV27 to TRBJ2-3; 10 bases line up with TRBD2. Per germline, CDR1 MNHEY and CDR2 SMNVEV (reference sequence). Unmatched junction bases numbered 10, after V lost 6 bases and J lost 1 base. This CDR3 contains 17 residues. The CDR3 reads CASRLLAGRFGTDTQYF. The DNA of the CDR3 is TGTGCCAGCAGACTACTAGCGGGGAGGTTTGGCACAGATACGCAGTATTTT.

The chain joins TRBV29-1 to TRBJ2-1, with 7 bases that match TRBD1. The length of the CDR3 is 14 residues. J lost 5 bases, V lost 8 bases, and 12 bases had no gene match. The germline V gene has CDR1 SQVTM and CDR2 ANQGSEA. In nucleotides, the CDR3 is TGCAGCCTTACGCAGGGGGTATGGGACAATGAGCAGTTCTTC. It translates to CSLTQGVWDNEQFF.

This clonotype was counted between two and nine times. This sequence joins TRBV10-3 and TRBJ2-1, with TRBD2 matching over 8 bases. With V trimmed by 10 bases and J by 3 bases, 8 bases remained unmatched. This CDR3 is 14 amino acids long. Germline V gene sequence: CDR1 ENHRY, CDR2 SYGVKD. The CDR3 reads CATSSGSDYNEQFF. The CDR3 DNA reads TGTGCCACCAGCAGCGGGAGCGACTACAATGAGCAGTTCTTC.